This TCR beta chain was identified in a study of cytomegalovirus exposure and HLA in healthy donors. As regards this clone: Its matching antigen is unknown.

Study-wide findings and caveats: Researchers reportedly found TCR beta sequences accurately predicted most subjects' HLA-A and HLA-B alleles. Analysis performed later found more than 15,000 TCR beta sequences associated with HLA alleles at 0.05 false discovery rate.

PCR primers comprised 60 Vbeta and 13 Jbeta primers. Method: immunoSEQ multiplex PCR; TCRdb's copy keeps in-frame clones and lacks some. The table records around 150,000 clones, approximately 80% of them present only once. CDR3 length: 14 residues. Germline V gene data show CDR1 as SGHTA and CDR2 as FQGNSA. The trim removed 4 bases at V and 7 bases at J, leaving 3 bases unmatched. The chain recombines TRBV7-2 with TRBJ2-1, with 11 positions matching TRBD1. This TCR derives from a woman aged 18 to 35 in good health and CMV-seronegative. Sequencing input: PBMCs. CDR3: CASSSGQGGNEQFF. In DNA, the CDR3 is TGTGCCAGCAGCTCGGGACAGGGGGGAAATGAGCAGTTCTTC.